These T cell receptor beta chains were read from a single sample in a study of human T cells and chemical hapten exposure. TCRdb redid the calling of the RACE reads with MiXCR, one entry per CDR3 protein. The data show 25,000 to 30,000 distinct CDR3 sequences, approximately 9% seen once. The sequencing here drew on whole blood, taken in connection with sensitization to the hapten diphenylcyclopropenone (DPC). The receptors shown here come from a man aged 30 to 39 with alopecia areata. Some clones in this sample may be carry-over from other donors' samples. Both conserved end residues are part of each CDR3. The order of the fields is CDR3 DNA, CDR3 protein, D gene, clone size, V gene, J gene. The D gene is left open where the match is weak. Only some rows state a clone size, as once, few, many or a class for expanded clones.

TGTGCCAGCTCTCAGGGGGACACTGAAGCTTTCTTT	CASSQGDTEAFF	TRBD1	many	TRBV28	TRBJ1-1
TGCAGTGCTGGGGGGGGACAGGCAGGCACAGATACGCAGTATTTT	CSAGGGQAGTDTQYF	NA	many	TRBV20-1	TRBJ2-3
TGCGCCAGCAGCCAAGGTGCACAGTCCTACGAGCAGTACTTC	CASSQGAQSYEQYF	NA	many	TRBV4-3	TRBJ2-7
TGCAGCGTTGAAAGGAGGGACAACGAGCAGTACTTC	CSVERRDNEQYF	NA	few	TRBV29-1	TRBJ2-7
TGTGCCAGCAGCCTCGGAGCGACCTACGAGCAGTACTTC	CASSLGATYEQYF	NA	many	TRBV3-1	TRBJ2-7
TGCAGCGTTGAAGATCCAGCTAGCGGGGGGGAATGGCACTACAATGAGCAGTTCTTC	CSVEDPASGGEWHYNEQFF	TRBD2	few	TRBV29-1	TRBJ2-1
TGTGCCAGCAGCCCTGTCAGGGTCGGTCAGCCCCAGCATTTT	CASSPVRVGQPQHF	NA	few	TRBV3-1	TRBJ1-5
TGTGCCAGCAGCTTAAGTAGAAACGAGCAGTACTTC	CASSLSRNEQYF	NA	many	TRBV7-2	TRBJ2-7
TGCGCCAGCAGCCAAGATAACGGGGGATATCAGCCCCAGCATTTT	CASSQDNGGYQPQHF	NA	many	TRBV4-3	TRBJ1-5
TGTGCCAGCAGCCTAGGGGGACAGTCAAATGAAAAACTGTTTTTT	CASSLGGQSNEKLFF	TRBD1	NA	TRBV7-3	TRBJ1-4
TGTGCCAGCAGCTCGCGACAGACTAGCCTAAATTCACCCCTCCACTTT	CASSSRQTSLNSPLHF	NA	NA	TRBV7-2	TRBJ1-6
TGTGCCACCTGGGTAGAGCAGTACTTC	CATWVEQYF	NA	NA	TRBV27	TRBJ2-7
TGTGCCAGCAGCTTAGCATGGGAGGAAGGTGAAAAACTGTTTTTT	CASSLAWEEGEKLFF	NA	many	TRBV7-6	TRBJ1-4
TGTGCCAGCACCCCACCGGGGCTAGAGTACCAAGAGACCCAGTACTTC	CASTPPGLEYQETQYF	NA	NA	TRBV7-9	TRBJ2-5
TGTGCCAGCAGCCCCGGAGGGATGGGCACAGATACGCAGTATTTT	CASSPGGMGTDTQYF	NA	few	TRBV5-6	TRBJ2-3
TGTGCTAGCAGCTTGGGGTCTCTCTCTGGCACAGATACGCAGTATTTT	CASSLGSLSGTDTQYF	NA	few	TRBV7-7	TRBJ2-3
TGCGCCAGCAGCTTGACCACAGATACGCAGTATTTT	CASSLTTDTQYF	NA	medium-sized	TRBV5-1	TRBJ2-3
TGCAGTGCTAGGGACAGGGGGCCCAAGACCCAGTACTTC	CSARDRGPKTQYF	TRBD1	many	TRBV20-1	TRBJ2-5
TGCAGTGCTAGAGCTAGCAGAATGGACGGGGAGCTGTTTTTT	CSARASRMDGELFF	NA	many	TRBV20-1	TRBJ2-2
TGTGCCAGCAGCAACATAGGGGCCAACGTCCTGACTTTC	CASSNIGANVLTF	NA	NA	TRBV7-2	TRBJ2-6
TGTGCCAGCAAGGCAGGGATGAACACTGAAGCTTTCTTT	CASKAGMNTEAFF	NA	NA	TRBV6-4	TRBJ1-1
TGTGCCAGCAGCCAAGATGAAGGGGGACTCCCGTACAATGAGCAGTTCTTC	CASSQDEGGLPYNEQFF	NA	NA	TRBV3-1	TRBJ2-1
TGTGCCAGCAGCCCTCGGGGACAGGGCGCTGGGGCCAACGTCCTGACTTTC	CASSPRGQGAGANVLTF	TRBD1	many	TRBV28	TRBJ2-6
TGTGCCAGCAGCCCAGAGCGCTCCTACAATGAGCAGTTCTTC	CASSPERSYNEQFF	NA	many	TRBV7-2	TRBJ2-1
TGTGCCAGCAGCCCGCGGACAGGGTTGAACACCGGGGAGCTGTTTTTT	CASSPRTGLNTGELFF	TRBD1	many	TRBV7-8	TRBJ2-2
TGTGCCAGCAGTTTAGCGGACGGAAGCTACACCTTC	CASSLADGSYTF	NA	NA	TRBV12-3/TRBV12-4	TRBJ1-2
TGCAGCGTTGAAGATCCCCCGGGAACAGATACGCAGTATTTT	CSVEDPPGTDTQYF	NA	few	TRBV29-1	TRBJ2-3
TGTGCCAGCAGCTTAGAACTGGGAGGGACCCAGTACTTC	CASSLELGGTQYF	NA	NA	TRBV11-2	TRBJ2-5
TGTGCCAGCAGTTCGCCACAGGGGATCGATCAGCCCCAGCATTTT	CASSSPQGIDQPQHF	TRBD1	NA	TRBV6-2/TRBV6-3	TRBJ1-5
TGTGCCAGCAGCTTCAACGGACCGCTCAGCGAAGCTTTCTTT	CASSFNGPLSEAFF	NA	many	TRBV7-3	TRBJ1-1
TGTGCCAGCAGCCAAAGGGCAGAGAATCAGCCCCAGCATTTT	CASSQRAENQPQHF	NA	many	TRBV4-2	TRBJ1-5
TGTGCCAGCACCCTCAATAGGACAAGTCTCTATGGCTACACCTTC	CASTLNRTSLYGYTF	NA	few	TRBV5-4	TRBJ1-2
TGTGCCAGCAGCAAGGGCAGGGGCTCTGATCAGCCCCAGCATTTT	CASSKGRGSDQPQHF	NA	few	TRBV21-1	TRBJ1-5
TGTGCCAGCAGCTTGGCCGGAGAGCGCACCGGGGAGCTGTTTTTT	CASSLAGERTGELFF	NA	NA	TRBV5-6	TRBJ2-2
TGTGCCGTCCGCCGGGGTAACACTGAAGCTTTCTTT	CAVRRGNTEAFF	NA	few	TRBV6-2/TRBV6-3	TRBJ1-1
TGTGCCAGCTCTGAGGGGAAGAACACTGAAGCTTTCTTT	CASSEGKNTEAFF	NA	many	TRBV18	TRBJ1-1
TGTGCCAGCAGCCAAGATTCCCGCTACGAGCAGTACTTC	CASSQDSRYEQYF	NA	many	TRBV3-1	TRBJ2-7